These 25 T cell receptor beta chains were sequenced from one sample in a study of blood T cells in healthy people across ages. The second PCR ran about 6 to 11 cycles with a sample-barcoded 5' primer and J-beta primers. A single record per CDR3 protein comes from TCRdb applying MiXCR to the 5' RACE reads. Seen here are around 870,000 distinct CDR3 sequences, more than 25% observed once, and the top ten hold 15% to 20%. Sequenced material: blood. Receptors originate from a woman older than 75 in good health.

J is TRBJ1-5 and V is TRBV15; no reliable D call. CDR3 length: 14 residues. The germline V gene encodes CDR1 LNHNV and CDR2 YYDKDF (reference sequence). The V and J ends lost 4 bases and 0 bases respectively, with 7 bases between them. The CDR3 nucleotides read TGTGCCACCAGCAAACGACATAGCAATCAGCCCCAGCATTTT. This codes for CATSKRHSNQPQHF. Combining the CDR3 with reference TRBV15 and TRBJ1-5 gives the whole variable domain DAMVIQNPRYQVTQFGKPVTLSCSQTLNHNVMYWYQQKSSQAPKLLFHYYDKDFNNEADTPDNFQSRRPNTSFCFLDIRSPGLGDTAMYLCATSKRHSNQPQHFGDGTRLSIL.

The chain combines TRBV13 with TRBJ2-7; D is possibly TRBD2 (6 bases). The V gene lost 6 bases and the J gene lost 5 bases, with 20 bases spanning the gap. This CDR3 has 15 residues. In germline, CDR1 is PRHDT, CDR2 FYEKMQ (reference sequence). The CDR3 DNA is TGTGCCAGCAGTGAATTGCGGGTTGCGGGGAACGAGCAGTACTTC. Protein: CASSELRVAGNEQYF.

As DNA, the CDR3 is TGTGCCTGGGCCCAGGTCAGCGGCGCCGGCTACACCTTC. Translating it yields CAWAQVSGAGYTF. The chain employs TRBV30 and TRBJ1-2, with D uncertain. The CDR3 extends over 13 amino acids. V lost 5 bases, J lost 8 bases, and 18 bases lay in between. Germline loops: CDR1 GTSNPN, CDR2 SVGIG (reference sequence).

Regarding this clonotype: A much more abundant neighbour one base away suggests this may be a read error. This chain uses TRBV7-2 with TRBJ1-5; D not certain. The V end was cut by 8 bases, the J end by 0 bases, with 11 bases between. Per the germline V gene, CDR1 is SGHTA and CDR2 is FQGNSA. The CDR3 has 14 amino acids. The CDR3 region is CASGLTPSNQPQHF. The CDR3 coding sequence is TGTGCCAGCGGCCTAACCCCTAGCAATCAGCCCCAGCATTTT.

The chain couples TRBV20-1 to TRBJ1-1, with 8 bases fitting TRBD1. The CDR3 covers 15 residues. V lost 1 base, J lost 1 base, and 5 bases stayed unmatched. Germline V gene data show CDR1 as DFQATT and CDR2 as SNEGSKA (reference sequence). The DNA for the CDR3 is TGCAGTGCTAGAGCCTCCGGACAGGGGAACACTGAAGCTTTCTTT. The encoded protein is CSARASGQGNTEAFF.

At least ten counts were recorded for this clonotype. The V call is TRBV7-2, the J call TRBJ2-1; 11 bases fit TRBD1. The CDR3 is 14 amino acids. The junction had 5 bases not matched to a gene; V was cut back by 6 bases and J by 7 bases. Germline values: CDR1 SGHTA, CDR2 FQGNSA. This chain's CDR3 is CASRDRGRGNEQFF. The CDR3, as DNA: TGTGCCAGCAGGGACAGGGGGCGCGGGAATGAGCAGTTCTTC.

Many counts were recorded for this clonotype. This chain uses TRBV7-6 with TRBJ2-7; 11 bases are shared with TRBD2. Germline-derived CDR1 and CDR2 are SGHVS and FNYEAQ. The CDR3 runs to 15 residues. The V segment lost 5 bases and the J segment 7 bases; nucleotides outside the gene matches: 10. CDR3 in amino acids: CASSASSGGSGEQYF. The CDR3 bases are TGTGCCAGCAGCGCCTCTAGCGGGGGGTCTGGTGAGCAGTACTTC.

This clonotype was observed a handful of times. The chain uses TRBV6-1 and TRBJ2-5; D call uncertain. The germline gives CDR1 MNHNS, CDR2 SASEGT. There are 14 residues in the CDR3. The V and J ends lost 7 bases and 1 base respectively, with 13 bases between them. The CDR3 DNA sequence: TGTGCCAGCACCTACGCAGGTATCCAAGAGACCCAGTACTTC. It encodes CASTYAGIQETQYF.

The CDR3: CASRTGQSGYTF. The CDR3 coding sequence is TGTGCCAGCAGAACCGGTCAAAGTGGCTACACCTTC. The chain joins TRBV6-2 or TRBV6-3 to TRBJ1-2; unclear D gene. This CDR3 comprises 12 residues. Per germline, CDR1 MNHEY and CDR2 SVGEGT. The V and J ends lost 6 bases and 7 bases respectively, with 12 bases between them.

The CDR3 protein is CASSLGDLYNEQFF. In nucleotides, the CDR3 is TGTGCCAGCAGCTTAGGAGACCTCTACAATGAGCAGTTCTTC. This chain uses TRBV11-2 with TRBJ2-1; unclear D gene. CDR1 and CDR2 (germline): SGHAT, FQNNGV. V was shortened by 1 base and J by 3 bases, with 7 bases between the two germline ends. CDR3 length: 14 amino acids.

This clonotype has a handful of counts. One end of the junction varies from germline; a read error may be responsible. The chain uses TRBV2 and TRBJ2-4; D gene unclear. CDR1 is SNHLY, CDR2 FYNNEI, per germline. This CDR3 has 16 residues. In nucleotides, the CDR3 is TGTGCCAGCAGTGAAGAGCCGATTTTAGCCAAAGACATTCAGTACTTC. Translation: CASSEEPILAKDIQYF.

This clonotype was counted at least ten times. The rearrangement links TRBV7-2 to TRBJ1-2; 7 nucleotides line up with TRBD1. The CDR3 has 14 residues. From germline, CDR1 is SGHTA and CDR2 FQGNSA. V was clipped by 2 bases and J by 3 bases; unmatched bases: 3. The CDR3 region is CASSLPGTDYGYTF. DNA for the CDR3: TGTGCCAGCAGCTTACCCGGGACAGACTATGGCTACACCTTC. Full variable domain (missing parts from reference TRBV7-2 and TRBJ1-2): GAGVSQSPSNKVTEKGKDVELRCDPISGHTALYWYRQSLGQGLEFLIYFQGNSAPDKSGLPSDRFSAERTGGSVSTLTIQRTQQEDSAVYLCASSLPGTDYGYTFGSGTRLTVV.

This clonotype was found many times. The CDR3 loop reads CSARADRGGFEQYF. CDR3 sequence (DNA): TGCAGTGCTAGGGCAGACAGGGGGGGCTTCGAGCAGTACTTC. The chain has TRBV20-1 and TRBJ2-7; 9 bases line up with TRBD1. Germline lookup yields CDR1 DFQATT and CDR2 SNEGSKA (reference sequence). V trimming: 3 bases; J trimming: 6 bases; junction bases outside the gene matches: 9. This CDR3 comprises 14 residues.

This clonotype has at least ten counts. This chain joins TRBV6-2 or TRBV6-3 and TRBJ2-7; D tentatively reads TRBD1 or TRBD2 (7 bases each). Trimming stripped 10 bases from V and 2 bases from J, with 18 bases between. Germline V gene lookup returns CDR1 MNHEY and CDR2 SVGEGT. This CDR3 is 14 amino acids long. The CDR3 loop reads CATTGRGSTYEQYF. DNA for the CDR3: TGTGCCACGACAGGGAGGGGGTCAACCTACGAGCAGTACTTC.

To note about this clonotype: A read error is possible here, since a much larger clone lies one base away. The chain is built from TRBV15 and TRBJ2-3, with D maybe TRBD1 (5 bases). Trimming shortened V by 0 bases and J by 3 bases, and 7 bases separated the two germline ends. The germline gives CDR1 LNHNV, CDR2 YYDKDF (reference sequence). CDR3 length equals 14 residues. The CDR3, as DNA: TGTGCCACCAGCAGAGATCAGGGTACAGATACGCAGTATTTT. It encodes CATSRDQGTDTQYF. Together with reference TRBV15 and TRBJ2-3, the CDR3 gives the full variable domain: DAMVIQNPRYQVTQFGKPVTLSCSQTLNHNVMYWYQQKSSQAPKLLFHYYDKDFNNEADTPDNFQSRRPNTSFCFLDIRSPGLGDTAMYLCATSRDQGTDTQYFGPGTRLTVL.

This clonotype was counted at least ten times. The genes are TRBV12-3 or TRBV12-4 and TRBJ2-1; TRBD1 is a possible D gene (5 bases). V lost 5 bases and J 1 base, leaving 18 bases between the germline ends. CDR3 length: 17 amino acids. CDR3 sequence reads: CASSPRAGSLSYNEQFF. CDR3 bases: TGTGCCAGCAGTCCACGGGCAGGGTCGCTTTCCTACAATGAGCAGTTCTTC.

For this clonotype: This may arise from a read error, as a much more abundant clone is one base away. V and J are TRBV7-9 and TRBJ1-5; unclear D gene. Trimming removed 8 bases from V and 4 bases from J, with 12 bases in between. Germline values: CDR1 SEHNR, CDR2 FQNEAQ (reference sequence). This CDR3 spans 13 amino acids. CDR3 sequence: CASGQVGNQPQHF. In DNA form, the CDR3 reads TGTGCCAGCGGCCAGGTAGGAAATCAGCCCCAGCATTTT.

There are a few counts of this clonotype. V and J are TRBV29-1 and TRBJ2-2; 9 bases map to TRBD1. V was pared by 4 bases and J by 6 bases, with 6 bases of the junction left unmatched. This CDR3 spans 14 amino acids. The germline V gene has CDR1 SQVTM and CDR2 ANQGSEA. The CDR3 DNA reads as TGCAGCGTTGGAGGGGACAGGGATGCCGGGGAGCTGTTTTTT. It yields the protein CSVGGDRDAGELFF.

Comments on this clonotype: A read error may be the cause here, since a much bigger clone is one base away. The chain combines TRBV7-2 with TRBJ1-4; D possibly corresponds to TRBD1 (5 bases). The CDR3 is made up of 14 amino acids. Per germline, CDR1 SGHTA and CDR2 FQGNSA. CDR3: CASSPGGINEKPFF. As DNA, the CDR3 is TGTGCCAGCAGCCCGGGGGGGATTAATGAAAAACCGTTTTTT.

The chain combines TRBV5-1 with TRBJ2-7, with 8 bases aligning to TRBD1. The CDR3 has 17 amino acids. Germline lookup yields CDR1 SGHRS and CDR2 YFSETQ. The V and J ends lost 5 bases and 0 bases, in that order; junction bases with no gene match: 13. CDR3 in amino acids: CASRKTGDRTNSYEQYF. The CDR3 region has the DNA TGCGCCAGCAGAAAAACTGGGGACAGGACCAACTCCTACGAGCAGTACTTC.

The chain couples TRBV20-1 to TRBJ1-1; tentatively, D is TRBD1 (6 bases). The germline V and J ends were trimmed by 5 bases and 6 bases, with 16 bases remaining between them. The length of the CDR3 is 13 residues. The germline V gene has CDR1 DFQATT and CDR2 SNEGSKA (reference sequence). The CDR3 sequence is CSAGDLPGAEAFF. The CDR3 DNA follows: TGCAGTGCTGGGGACCTCCCAGGGGCTGAAGCTTTCTTT.

The chain links TRBV6-2 or TRBV6-3 to TRBJ2-5; possibly TRBD1 for D (6 bases). The V and J ends lost 6 bases and 4 bases respectively, with 12 bases between them. CDR1 and CDR2 from the germline V gene are MNHEY and SVGEGT. The CDR3 loop spans 13 amino acids. This CDR3 reads CASRDSGLETQYF. In DNA form, the CDR3 reads TGTGCCAGCAGGGACAGCGGCCTAGAGACCCAGTACTTC.

In regard to this clonotype: It is likely a read error, because the conserved phenylalanine at the end of the CDR3 is missing. The chain combines TRBV12-3 or TRBV12-4 with TRBJ2-5, with 11 positions matching TRBD2. Gene TRBJ2-7 matches the end of the DNA better, so the J call may be wrong. The CDR3 runs 16 residues. The CDR3 bases are TGTGCCAGCAGTTTTACTAGCGGGGGCTATCCCTACGAGCAGTACCTC. This gives the protein CASSFTSGGYPYEQYL.

In this sample, this clonotype turned up many times. The J gene is TRBJ1-2, the V gene TRBV12-3 or TRBV12-4; a weak D match, TRBD1 (5 bases). The V end lost 6 bases, the J end lost 0 bases, and 20 bases lay between the germline ends. This CDR3 is built from 17 residues. Here the CDR3 reads CASRAAGTYLANYGYTF. The CDR3, as DNA: TGTGCCAGCAGGGCGGCTGGGACGTACTTAGCTAACTATGGCTACACCTTC.

The V and J genes are TRBV10-3 and TRBJ1-2; 7 bases are shared with TRBD1. Trimming removed 10 bases from V and 7 bases from J; junction bases left unmatched: 6. Germline V lookup: CDR1 ENHRY, CDR2 SYGVKD. The CDR3 has 11 residues. CDR3: CATQGDSGYTF. CDR3 coding DNA: TGTGCCACTCAGGGGGACTCTGGCTACACCTTC.